The present T cell receptor (beta chain) was sequenced within a study of blood T cell repertoires in COVID-19. Background on the study: The cDNA or gDNA used as material had been derived from T cells, B-cell-depleted T cells, or PBMCs.

Generated by immunoSEQ multiplex PCR, the TCRdb table keeps only in-frame clones and is missing some. The top ten clones hold over 15% of a sample with about 130,000 clones, 83% of them seen once. The study counted Cohort 3 donors as recovered given two negative PCRs, clearance, or symptom resolution. The length of the CDR3 is 16 residues. The ends were cut back, 0 bases at V and 4 bases at J, with 14 bases in the middle. Per germline, CDR1 MGHRA and CDR2 YSYEKL. V and J are TRBV4-1 and TRBJ2-3, with TRBD1 as a possible D gene (6 bases). The clonotype originates from a young man who had recovered from COVID-19. The sample comprised PBMCs or T cells enriched from blood (not recorded which). CDR3: CASSQDGTGWADTQYF. CDR3 in DNA: TGCGCCAGCAGCCAAGATGGCACAGGGTGGGCAGATACGCAGTATTTT.